This T cell receptor beta chain is drawn from a study of blood T cell repertoires in COVID-19. Study overall: T cells, B-cell-depleted T cells, or PBMCs supplied cDNA or gDNA.

In the study's own analysis: Amplification of reference gene primers was used by the study to estimate nucleated cell counts. TCRdb keeps only in-frame clones here, not all; method: immunoSEQ multiplex PCR. V, J and clone size were drawn from that table, and D and trimming were deduced from the DNA. This table has 75,000 to 95,000 clones, 90% appearing once. The length of the CDR3 is 15 residues. V was clipped by 6 bases and J by 3 bases, with 17 bases between them. The germline V gene has CDR1 MNHEY and CDR2 SVGAGI. Specimen: peripheral blood. The J gene is TRBJ1-1, the V gene TRBV6-5; TRBD1 might be the D (6 bases). This TCR came from a man between 60 and 75 years old with acute or convalescent COVID-19. The CDR3 DNA reads TGTGCCAGCAGGCATACAGGGCGAGGATACACTGAAGCTTTCTTT. Its protein is CASRHTGRGYTEAFF.